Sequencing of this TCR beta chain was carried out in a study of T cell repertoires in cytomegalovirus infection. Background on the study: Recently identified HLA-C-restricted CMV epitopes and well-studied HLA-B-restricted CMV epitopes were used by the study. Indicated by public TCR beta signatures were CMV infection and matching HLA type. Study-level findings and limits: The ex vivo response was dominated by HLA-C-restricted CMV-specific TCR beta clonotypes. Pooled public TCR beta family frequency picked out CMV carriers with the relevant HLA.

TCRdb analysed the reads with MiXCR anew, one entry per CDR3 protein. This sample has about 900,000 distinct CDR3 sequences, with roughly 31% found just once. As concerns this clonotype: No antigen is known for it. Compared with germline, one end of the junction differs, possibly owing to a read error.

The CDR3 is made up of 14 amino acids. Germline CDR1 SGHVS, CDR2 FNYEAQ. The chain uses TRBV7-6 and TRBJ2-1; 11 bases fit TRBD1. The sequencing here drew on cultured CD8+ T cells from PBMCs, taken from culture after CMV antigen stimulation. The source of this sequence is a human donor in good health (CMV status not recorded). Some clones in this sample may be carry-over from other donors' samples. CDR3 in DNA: TGTGTCAGCAGCCCCGGGACAGGGGGTCTTGAGCAGTTCTTC. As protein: CVSSPGTGGLEQFF.